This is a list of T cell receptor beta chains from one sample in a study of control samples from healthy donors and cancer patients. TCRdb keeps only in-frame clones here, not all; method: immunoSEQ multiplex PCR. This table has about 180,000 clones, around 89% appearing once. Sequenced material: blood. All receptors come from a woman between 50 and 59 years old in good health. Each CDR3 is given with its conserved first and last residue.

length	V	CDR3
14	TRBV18	CASSLGQGNTEAFF
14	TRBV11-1	CASSLVGVEETQYF
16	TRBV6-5	CASSYSSSGGNRQQFF
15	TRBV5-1	CASSLTGFSGNTIYF
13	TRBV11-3	CASSFPNTGELFF
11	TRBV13	CASSLEFGAFF
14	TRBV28	CASSRTAQNTEAFF
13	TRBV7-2	CASSLDIGYEQYF
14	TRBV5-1	CASSLATNSYGYTF
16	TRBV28	CASSPPWTLGNSPLHF
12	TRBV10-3	CAISESGGRAFF
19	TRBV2	CASSPPLGLAGGSGETQYF
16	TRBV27	CASSFFQMGFTGELFF
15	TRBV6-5	CASRARGGPTDTQYF
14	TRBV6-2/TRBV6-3	CASSLTGGRYEQYF